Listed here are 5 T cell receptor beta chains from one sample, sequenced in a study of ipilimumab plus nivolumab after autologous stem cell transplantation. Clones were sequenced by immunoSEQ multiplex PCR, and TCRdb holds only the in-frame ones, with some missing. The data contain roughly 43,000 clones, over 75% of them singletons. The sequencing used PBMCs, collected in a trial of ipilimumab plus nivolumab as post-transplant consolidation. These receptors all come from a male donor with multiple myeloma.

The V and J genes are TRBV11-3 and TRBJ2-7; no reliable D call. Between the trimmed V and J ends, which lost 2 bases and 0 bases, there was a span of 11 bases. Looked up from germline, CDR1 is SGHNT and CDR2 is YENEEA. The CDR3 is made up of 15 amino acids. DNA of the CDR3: TGTGCCAGCAGCTTAAGTCCGGACGGCTCCTACGAGCAGTACTTC. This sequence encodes CASSLSPDGSYEQYF.

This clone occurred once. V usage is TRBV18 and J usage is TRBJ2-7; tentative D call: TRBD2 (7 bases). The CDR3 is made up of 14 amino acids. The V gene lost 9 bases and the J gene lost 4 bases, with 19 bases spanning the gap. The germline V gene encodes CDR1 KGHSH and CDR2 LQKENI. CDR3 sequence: CASRGGARGYEQYF. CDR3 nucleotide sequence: TGTGCCAGTAGGGGGGGAGCTCGGGGATACGAGCAGTACTTC. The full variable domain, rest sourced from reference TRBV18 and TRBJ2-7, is NAGVMQNPRHLVRRRGQEARLRCSPMKGHSHVYWYRQLPEEGLKFMVYLQKENIIDESGMPKERFSAEFPKEGPSILRIQQVVRGDSAAYFCASRGGARGYEQYFGPGTRLTVT.

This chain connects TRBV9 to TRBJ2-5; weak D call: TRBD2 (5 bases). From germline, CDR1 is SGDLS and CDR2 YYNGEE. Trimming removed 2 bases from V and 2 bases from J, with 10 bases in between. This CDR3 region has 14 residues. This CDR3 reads CASSVGGLQETQYF. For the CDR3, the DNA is TGTGCCAGCAGCGTGGGCGGACTTCAAGAGACCCAGTACTTC.

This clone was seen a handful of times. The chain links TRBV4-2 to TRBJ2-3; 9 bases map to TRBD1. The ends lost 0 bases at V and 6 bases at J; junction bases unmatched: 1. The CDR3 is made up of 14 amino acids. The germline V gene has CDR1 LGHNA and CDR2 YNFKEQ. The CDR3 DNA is TGTGCCAGCAGCCAAGAGGGGACAGGGGATACGCAGTATTTT. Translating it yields CASSQEGTGDTQYF.

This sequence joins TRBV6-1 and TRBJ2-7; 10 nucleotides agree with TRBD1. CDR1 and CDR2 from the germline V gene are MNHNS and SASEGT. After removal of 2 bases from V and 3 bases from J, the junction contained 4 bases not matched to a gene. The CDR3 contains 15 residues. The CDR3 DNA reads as TGTGCCAGCAGTGAACCGGGACAGGGGCTCTACGAGCAGTACTTC. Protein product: CASSEPGQGLYEQYF.